This TCR beta chain came from a study of blood T cells in healthy people across ages (dated by TCRdb to 2014 to 2015). As for the study more broadly: In model experiments, template switching captured about one uniquely barcoded TCR beta cDNA molecule for every two T cells. To avoid experimental bias, donors of different ages were distributed randomly across sequencing lanes. The study analyzed two additional independent replicas of 1 million unique cDNA reads from the same blood draw for two donors, one aged 18 to 30 and one aged 80 or older. The study measured age-related changes in TCR beta repertoire diversity using deep sequencing normalized with unique cDNA molecular identifiers. Donors were grouped into four age groups: young (average roughly 15 years), middle-aged (around 39), aged (about 60) and long-lived (just over 80). General findings and caveats noted by the study authors: Because profiling used bulk unsorted PBMCs, naive and antigen-experienced compartments could not be compared conclusively. Total diversity estimates from one million sequenced T cells were considered lower bounds and underestimates. Observed TCR beta diversity per million T cells fell roughly linearly with age, and a significant reduction was already apparent by age around 39. The CMV infection status of donors was not known, potentially confounding age-related changes in expanded clonotypes. Compared with the aged group, more naive CD4+ T cells, fewer expanded clones and increased TCR diversity were shown by the long-lived group, suggesting age selection. A strong correlation was found between observed TCR beta diversity and the percentage of naive T cells measured by flow cytometry.

The method was 5' RACE. Data came from an Illumina HiSeq 2500. A second roughly 7 to 12 cycle PCR used a sample-barcoded 5' primer and a J-beta primer mix. A template-switch 5' adaptor carrying 12 random nucleotides introduced a unique molecular identifier onto each TCR beta cDNA molecule. Each sample yielded at least 3 million CDR3-containing paired-end reads. The Mint cDNA synthesis kit, primed by a TRBC-specific oligonucleotide, was used to synthesize first-strand cDNA from all RNA. Following uracil-DNA glycosylase treatment, all cDNA underwent a first 18-cycle PCR with the universal primers M1SS and BC2_uni_R. Per the authors' processing: For normalization, 1 million high-quality reads, each with a distinct molecular identifier, were randomly selected from each sample. Instead of being binned into consensus sequences, reads with shared molecular identifiers were discarded. MiTCR, with a Q25 quality threshold and the strictest error-elimination algorithm, was used for CDR3 identification, clonotype clustering and error correction. A nonparametric unseen species model with Euler transformation was used to estimate a lower bound on total TCR beta diversity. TCRdb reran the public reads through fastp at Q25 and MiXCR, keeping productive beta chains. Entries are consolidated by CDR3 protein sequence, retaining the most common genes and DNA. The V and J calls, along with clone size, are taken from TCRdb and not from the paper's own processing. The sample table records about 320,000 distinct CDR3 sequences; roughly 27% of these occur just once. The ten largest clonotypes hold approximately 29% of the sample.

V is shortened by 1 base, J by 8 bases, and the region joining them spans 8 bases. Measured from the cysteine to the phenylalanine, the CDR3 is 12 residues long. The sequence is cut down to CDR3 DNA, 36 bases in frame from base 1. Taken from the germline V gene, the CDR1 and CDR2 loops are SNHLY and FYNNEI. A word on this clonotype: Its cognate antigen has yet to be identified. No base qualities exist here, and no much larger clone lies one base off it.

Donors were 39 systemically healthy Caucasian individuals from Russia aged roughly 6 to 95 years. Each donor gave 8.5 to 10 milliliters of peripheral blood, collected into EDTA-treated Vacutainer tubes. PBMCs were isolated by Ficoll-Paque density-gradient centrifugation, with at least 7 million obtained per sample. Trizol reagent was used to extract total RNA from PBMCs, with at least 5.5 micrograms per sample. Naive CD45RAhigh/CD27high T cell percentages were measured by flow cytometry on a PBMC aliquot from every donor. The sample was blood. This clonotype originated in a woman in her sixties or seventies in good health. The V and J segments used are TRBV2 and TRBJ1-2, with the identity of the D gene unclear. The CDR3 region: CASSEEGHGYTF. The nucleotides are TGTGCCAGCAGTGAAGAAGGGCACGGCTACACCTTC.